This is a list of T cell receptor beta chains from one sample in a study of blood T cell repertoires in COVID-19. Generated by immunoSEQ multiplex PCR, the TCRdb table keeps only in-frame clones and is missing some. The sample lists about 34,000 clones, roughly 85% occurring once. Sequencing used peripheral blood. Source of these receptors: a human donor with acute or convalescent COVID-19. The donor label of this sample is uncertain. CDR3s include the opening cysteine and the closing phenylalanine or tryptophan. A D gene is named only where the DNA matches it firmly. Size is omitted from some rows. Given values are once, few, many or a class for expanded clones.

V: TRBV7-8; D: TRBD1; size: few; J: TRBJ1-5; CDR3: CASSPGQGLQPQHF; DNA: TGTGCCAGCAGCCCGGGACAGGGCCTTCAGCCCCAGCATTTT
V: TRBV10-3; D: TRBD2; size: NA; J: TRBJ2-2; CDR3: CAIAGAPGLAGTTGELFF; DNA: TGTGCCATCGCTGGAGCCCCCGGACTAGCGGGGACCACGGGGGAGCTGTTTTTT
V: TRBV25-1; D: NA; size: NA; J: TRBJ2-7; CDR3: CASSEYGVGYEQYF; DNA: TGTGCCAGCAGTGAATATGGAGTCGGGTACGAGCAGTACTTC
V: TRBV6-2/TRBV6-3; D: NA; size: NA; J: TRBJ1-1; CDR3: CASSFLGDTEAFF; DNA: TGTGCCAGCAGTTTCCTCGGAGACACTGAAGCTTTCTTT
V: TRBV7-6; D: TRBD2; size: NA; J: TRBJ2-1; CDR3: CASSLGGLVGEQFF; DNA: TGTGCCAGCAGCTTAGGGGGACTAGTTGGTGAGCAGTTCTTC
V: TRBV5-4; D: NA; size: NA; J: TRBJ1-2; CDR3: CASSLAQGGKGYTF; DNA: TGTGCCAGCAGCTTGGCCCAGGGTGGGAAGGGCTACACCTTC
V: TRBV19; D: TRBD1; size: NA; J: TRBJ2-7; CDR3: CATSTGTGGAYEQYF; DNA: TGTGCCACCTCGACAGGGACAGGGGGCGCGTACGAGCAGTACTTC
V: TRBV6-2/TRBV6-3; D: NA; size: NA; J: TRBJ1-2; CDR3: CASSYSMSGIGGYTF; DNA: TGTGCCAGCAGTTACTCGATGTCCGGGATTGGAGGCTACACCTTC
V: TRBV27; D: TRBD1; size: once; J: TRBJ1-1; CDR3: CASSSKGQGFDEAFF; DNA: TGTGCCAGCAGTTCCAAGGGACAGGGATTTGATGAAGCTTTCTTT
V: TRBV7-2; D: NA; size: NA; J: TRBJ1-2; CDR3: CASSLPAGGGSYGYTF; DNA: TGTGCCAGCAGCTTACCAGCCGGGGGGGGATCCTATGGCTACACCTTC
V: TRBV7-2; D: TRBD2; size: NA; J: TRBJ2-1; CDR3: CASSLLAGGPVNEQFF; DNA: TGTGCCAGCAGCTTATTAGCGGGGGGGCCGGTCAATGAGCAGTTCTTC